This TCR beta chain was documented in a study of cytomegalovirus exposure and HLA in healthy donors (dated by TCRdb to about 2017). With respect to the entire study: An earlier analysis of approximately 640 of the donors reported 250 to 350 Gb of sequence data and 120 million or so unique TCR beta sequences from approximately 180 million T cells. A later analysis re-examined previously published TCR beta repertoires from more than 600 donors and added high-resolution HLA genotyping to investigate patterns of TCR occurrence. HLA typing included class I and class II loci at four-digit resolution. About 280 gigabases of sequencing data and approximately 92 million unique TCR sequences made up an early release that covered nearly 650 HLA-typed donors. Because of strong linkage in the cohort, roughly five DR-DQ haplotypes were treated as single units for association and clustering. The number of donors typed differed by locus, with roughly 620-630 for A, B, C, DRB1 and DQB1, more than 500 for DQA1, over 600 for DPA1, and 450 to 480 for DPB1. In addition to the first cohort of hundreds of subjects, a separate validation cohort of approximately 120 different subjects was used. Every discovery cohort repertoire had been produced on one sequencing platform. The aim of the study was to test whether cataloging public T cell receptors could identify signatures of past pathogen exposure. Using immunosequencing, the study profiled T cell repertoires from approximately 700 subjects and related those repertoires to cytomegalovirus serostatus. The study combined high-throughput TCR immunosequencing, statistical association of individual TCRs with disease status, and machine learning to predict cytomegalovirus infection status. On average, around 230,000 unique TCR beta nucleotide sequences were sequenced per donor among a few hundred genotyped donors of the cohort, with about 17% of those sequences being non-productive. In the later analysis, no new phenotypic data were used to find candidate immune exposures; instead, reliance was placed on TCR beta sequences and their occurrence across donors. Donor age, sex, ethnicity and CMV serostatus were compiled alongside the repertoire data. Of the roughly 420 genotyped donors, 81% were placed in the genetic ancestry cluster associated with self-reported Caucasian donors. To decide whether each TCR beta V gene segment behaved as functional or pseudogenic, an earlier analysis of some 570 of the donors relied on high-throughput TCR beta sequencing. Genome-wide SNP genotypes for about 60% of the 666 donors were used in a later genetic analysis, which treated that subset as a discovery cohort. Results the study describes overall, beyond this receptor: In the study, around 150 TCR beta chains were listed as associated with cytomegalovirus. In a later analysis, several top co-occurrence clusters were reported to appear linked to parvovirus B19, influenza, CMV and Epstein-Barr virus. V-gene and J-gene trimming of TCR beta chains was associated with a missense DCLRE1C variant in a later genetic analysis, and the association was replicated in an independent cohort. Only TCR beta chains were sequenced in this cohort, and the absence of alpha or paired-chain data limited detectable features. Some IMGT-functional V segments, including TRBV6-2 and TRBV6-3, could not be distinguished by the 87-base-pair reads and were therefore excluded. Compared with equally common non-associated chains, HLA-associated TCR beta chains in a later analysis were more clonally expanded and had lower generation probabilities. A cluster of highly shared sequence variants was judged likely to be a technical artifact of the sequencing pipeline. In both the original and validation cohorts, the classifier was reported to diagnose cytomegalovirus status with high specificity and sensitivity. When HLA alleles, especially DR and DQ, strongly co-occurred, attributing TCR associations to individual alleles was difficult. A further reported finding was that TCR beta sequences accurately predicted the HLA-A and HLA-B alleles for most subjects in the first cohort. About 15 rarely observed V segments, including chromosome 9 orphons, were excluded from the earlier analysis of a few hundred of the donors because counts were too low. The authors suggested that the approach could potentially be generalized to other disease states and immunological phenotypes. CMV serostatus was the only immune exposure information available for the cohort. An earlier analysis of approximately 540 of the donors showed that most TCR beta V segments appeared in productive rearrangements either about 90% or about 30% of the time, which broadly matched IMGT annotations. According to a later genetic analysis, donors in an Asian-associated ancestry cluster had fewer N-insertions in productive TCRs than the approximately 670-donor mean. A few of the identified cytomegalovirus-associated TCR beta chains were confirmed in vitro to be specific for cytomegalovirus antigens. Correlated functional status among segregating V segments might be attributable to linkage disequilibrium, but an unknown experimental factor could not be ruled out. Roughly uniform sequencing depth across donors was assumed in presence/absence analyses, although this assumption may not hold. Specific HLA alleles were associated with 15,000 to 20,000 TCR beta sequences at a false discovery rate of 0.05 in a later analysis. Across donors, most TCR sequences were observed very rarely, whereas some public TCRs were present in many individuals. In a later analysis, TCR association rates were found to vary across HLA loci, with the most associated TCRs seen for DRB1 alleles and the fewest for HLA-C alleles. A later analysis found that most CMV-associated TCR beta chains appeared HLA-restricted, with HLA associations seemingly driven largely by CMV exposure. HLA typing was unavailable for some donors at each locus, so association tests used only the typed subset.

Receptors were amplified or captured by the immunoSEQ multiplex PCR assay. For the multiplex PCR, a mixture combining 60 forward primers for TCR Vbeta segments and 13 reverse primers for TCR Jbeta segments was used. The CDR3 region of rearranged TCR beta genes was amplified from genomic DNA with a multiplex PCR assay. On the Illumina HiSeq System, the amplified TCR beta libraries were sequenced as 87-base-pair reads. The authors' pipeline ran thus. Across the 600 to 700 repertoires, a later analysis counted 80 million or so unique TCR beta chains, approximately 10 million of which were shared by at least two donors. To remove PCR and sequencing errors, raw reads were error-corrected and collapsed into unique sequences using a nearest-neighbor algorithm that merged closely related sequences. Alignment of CDR3 sequences to IMGT reference sequences was used to assign V, D and J gene segments. For a sequence to be retained, at least a six-nucleotide match to both a V gene segment and a J gene segment was required. A rearrangement counted as productive if the CDR3 had no stop codons and remained in frame with V and J, and every other rearrangement counted as non-productive. CDR3 was defined by IMGT convention, running from the second conserved V-encoded cysteine to the conserved J-encoded phenylalanine. The earlier analysis of 500 to 750 of the donors excluded any sequence lacking an unambiguous match to a single V gene segment. An earlier analysis of a few hundred of the donors classified V segments as functional when productive rearrangements were above 56.7% and as segregating when the standard deviation between donors was above 5%. A statistical classification framework was built for diagnosing cytomegalovirus status from the catalog of TCR beta chain sequences. In a later analysis, V and J genes were assigned by comparing TCR nucleotide sequences against IMGT/GENE-DB human TR gene sequences. A later analysis assigned CDR3 sequences and most-parsimonious VDJ recombination scenarios with the TCRdist pipeline. In a later analysis, every TCR beta chain was defined by the combination of its CDR3 amino acid sequence and its V-gene family, and reads without a unique V-gene family were dropped. A later analysis removed nearly 600 highly shared, low-generation-probability nucleotide sequences to deal with suspected cross-contamination and a sequencing artifact. For each public chain, a later analysis derived a clonal expansion index from normalized ranks of inferred template counts within each repertoire. Generation probabilities in a later analysis came from a VDJ recombination model fitted to out-of-frame rearrangements, and those results were checked against IGoR. In a later analysis, TCR-TCR, TCR-HLA and TCR-CMV co-occurrence was scored with hypergeometric tests, and a repertoire-size bias correction was applied to TCR pairs. To estimate false discovery rates, a later analysis permuted the HLA or CMV assignments 20 times. In a later analysis, co-occurring TCRs were grouped using DBSCAN, with TCRdist sequence similarity added in when clustering inside HLA-allele-positive subsets. For co-occurrence clustering, repertoires with fewer than 30,000 or more than 120,000 public chains were excluded, along with a handful of repertoires with anomalous nucleotide sharing. The clones in this table, taken by TCRdb from immuneACCESS, are in-frame only. Not every clone is retained; where verified, under half of the shortfall comes from an unresolved V gene, and the cause of the rest is unknown. Clonal size and the V and J genes are those of that table, whereas D and trimming came from the DNA. The sample has roughly 150,000 clones on record, roughly 85% of them singletons. The ten largest make up 0.5% to 0.85% of the sample.

V and J are trimmed by 0 bases and 4 bases, and the gene matches miss 3 bases of the junction. For CDR1 and CDR2, the germline V gene lists SGHRS and YFSETQ. Including cysteine and phenylalanine, the CDR3 has 16 amino acids. The retained sequence is limited to the CDR3, 48 bases, with the frame set at the first base. This clone appeared a few times. The antigen it recognizes is unknown. Base qualities are not at hand, and no much larger clone is one base apart. The cohort comprised around 700 healthy bone marrow donors. At the time of sampling, every cohort member was nominally healthy, though immune exposures that went unrecorded were likely present. The donor tested CMV seronegative, placing the donor among the roughly 400 seronegative members of the cohort. A peripheral blood sample was provided by each donor, and peripheral blood mononuclear cells were used for TCR beta sequencing. The Qiagen DNeasy Blood Extraction Kit was used to extract genomic DNA from the blood cell samples.

The V gene is TRBV5-1 and the J gene is TRBJ2-1, and 11 junctional nucleotides match TRBD2. This sequence was found in a male donor in good health and CMV-seronegative. Sequencing input: PBMCs. The CDR3 amino acid sequence is: CASSLVSSGGYNEQFF. The DNA sequence follows: TGCGCCAGCAGCTTGGTTTCTAGCGGGGGGTACAATGAGCAGTTCTTC.